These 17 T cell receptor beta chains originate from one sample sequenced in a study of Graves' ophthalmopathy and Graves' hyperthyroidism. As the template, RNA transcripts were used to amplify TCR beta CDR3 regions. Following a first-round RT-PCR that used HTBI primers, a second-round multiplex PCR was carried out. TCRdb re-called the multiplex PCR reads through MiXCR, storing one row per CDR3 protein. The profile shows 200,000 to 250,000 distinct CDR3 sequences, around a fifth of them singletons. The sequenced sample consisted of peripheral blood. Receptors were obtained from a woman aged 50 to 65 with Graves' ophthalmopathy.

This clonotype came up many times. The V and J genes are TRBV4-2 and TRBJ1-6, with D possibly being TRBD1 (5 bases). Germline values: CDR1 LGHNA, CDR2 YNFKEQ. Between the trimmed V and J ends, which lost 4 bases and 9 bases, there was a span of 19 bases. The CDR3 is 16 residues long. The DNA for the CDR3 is TGTGCCAGCAGCCCGCAACGCCAGGGTGGAAGTTCACCCCTCCACTTT. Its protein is CASSPQRQGGSSPLHF.

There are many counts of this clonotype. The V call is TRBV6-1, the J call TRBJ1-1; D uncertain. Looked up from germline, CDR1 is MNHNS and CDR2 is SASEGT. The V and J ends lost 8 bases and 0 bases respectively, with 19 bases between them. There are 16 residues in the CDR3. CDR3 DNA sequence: TGTGCCAGCCGGATATCGGACGGTCACATGAACACTGAAGCTTTCTTT. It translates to CASRISDGHMNTEAFF.

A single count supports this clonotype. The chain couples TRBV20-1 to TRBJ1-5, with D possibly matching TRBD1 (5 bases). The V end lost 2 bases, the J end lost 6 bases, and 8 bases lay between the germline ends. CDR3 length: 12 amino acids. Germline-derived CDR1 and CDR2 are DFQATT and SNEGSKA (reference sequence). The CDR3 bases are TGCAGTGCTAGACGTACAGGTCAGCCCCAGCATTTT. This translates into CSARRTGQPQHF.

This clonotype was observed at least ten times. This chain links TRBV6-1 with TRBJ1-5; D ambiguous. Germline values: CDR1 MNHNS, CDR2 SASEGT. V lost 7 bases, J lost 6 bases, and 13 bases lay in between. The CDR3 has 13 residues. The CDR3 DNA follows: TGTGCCAGCATGGAGACAACCCTTCAGCCCCAGCATTTT. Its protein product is CASMETTLQPQHF.

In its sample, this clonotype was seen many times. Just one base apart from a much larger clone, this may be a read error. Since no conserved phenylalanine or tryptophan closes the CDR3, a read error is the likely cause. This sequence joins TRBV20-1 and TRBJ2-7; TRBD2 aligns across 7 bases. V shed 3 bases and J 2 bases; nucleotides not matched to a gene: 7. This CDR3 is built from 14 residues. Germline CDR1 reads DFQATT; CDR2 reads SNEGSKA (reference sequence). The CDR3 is CSASNYRGAYEQYS. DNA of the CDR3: TGCAGTGCTAGCAACTACCGGGGGGCCTACGAGCAGTACTCC.

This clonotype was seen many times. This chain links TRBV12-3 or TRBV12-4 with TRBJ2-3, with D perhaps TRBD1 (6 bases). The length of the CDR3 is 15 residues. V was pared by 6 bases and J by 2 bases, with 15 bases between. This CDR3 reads CASSPGTLNTDTQYF. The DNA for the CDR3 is TGTGCCAGCAGCCCCGGGACATTGAACACAGATACGCAGTATTTT.

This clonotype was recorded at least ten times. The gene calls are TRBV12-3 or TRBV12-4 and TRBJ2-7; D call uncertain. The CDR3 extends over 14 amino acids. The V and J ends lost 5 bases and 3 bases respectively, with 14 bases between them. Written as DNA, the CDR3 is TGTGCCAGCAGTGATCGACTTCTATACTACGAGCAGTACTTC. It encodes CASSDRLLYYEQYF.

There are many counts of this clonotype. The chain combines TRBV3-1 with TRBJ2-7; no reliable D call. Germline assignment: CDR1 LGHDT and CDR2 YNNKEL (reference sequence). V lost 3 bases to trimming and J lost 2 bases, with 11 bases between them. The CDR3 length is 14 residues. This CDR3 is CASSHSGLTYEQYF. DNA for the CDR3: TGTGCCAGCAGCCATTCCGGGCTTACCTACGAGCAGTACTTC.

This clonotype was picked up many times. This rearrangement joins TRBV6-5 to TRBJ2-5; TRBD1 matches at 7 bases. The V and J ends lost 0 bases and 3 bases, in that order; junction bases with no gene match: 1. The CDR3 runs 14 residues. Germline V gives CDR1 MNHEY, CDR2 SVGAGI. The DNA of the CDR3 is TGTGCCAGCAGTTACTCCGGGACAGAAGAGACCCAGTACTTC. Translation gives CASSYSGTEETQYF.

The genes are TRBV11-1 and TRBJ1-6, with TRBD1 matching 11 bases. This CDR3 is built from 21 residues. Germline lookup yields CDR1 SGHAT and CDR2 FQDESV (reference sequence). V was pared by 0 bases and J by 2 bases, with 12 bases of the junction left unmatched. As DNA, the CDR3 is TGTGCCAGCAGCTTAGCGACAGGGACAGGGGGTTTCAGTCCCTATAATTCACCCCTCCACTTT. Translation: CASSLATGTGGFSPYNSPLHF. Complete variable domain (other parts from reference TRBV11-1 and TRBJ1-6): EAEVAQSPRYKITEKSQAVAFWCDPISGHATLYWYRQILGQGPELLVQFQDESVVDDSQLPKDRFSAERLKGVDSTLKIQPAELGDSAMYLCASSLATGTGGFSPYNSPLHFGNGTRLTVT.

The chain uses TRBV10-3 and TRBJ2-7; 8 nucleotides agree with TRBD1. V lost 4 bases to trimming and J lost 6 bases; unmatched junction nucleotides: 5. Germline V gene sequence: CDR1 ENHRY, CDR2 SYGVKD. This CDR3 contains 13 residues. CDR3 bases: TGTGCCATCAGTGGGAACAGGGGGGTCGAGCAGTACTTC. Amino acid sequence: CAISGNRGVEQYF.

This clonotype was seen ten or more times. The CDR3 spells CSATKPGRLSYEQYF. The CDR3 nucleotides read TGCAGTGCAACTAAGCCCGGCAGGCTTTCCTACGAGCAGTACTTC. The gene calls are TRBV20-1 and TRBJ2-7; D not certain. Trimming pared 6 bases from V and 1 base from J, leaving 19 bases between. The CDR3 extends over 15 amino acids. Germline V CDR1 and CDR2: DFQATT, SNEGSKA (reference sequence).

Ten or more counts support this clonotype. The CDR3 region has the DNA TGTGCCAGCAGCCCGGGACAGTCCTCCTACGAGCAGTACTTC. Residues: CASSPGQSSYEQYF. The V gene is TRBV12-3 or TRBV12-4, the J gene TRBJ2-7; 7 bases align to TRBD1. This CDR3 has 14 amino acids. Losses at the gene ends were 6 bases for V and 0 bases for J; bases not matched to a gene: 5.

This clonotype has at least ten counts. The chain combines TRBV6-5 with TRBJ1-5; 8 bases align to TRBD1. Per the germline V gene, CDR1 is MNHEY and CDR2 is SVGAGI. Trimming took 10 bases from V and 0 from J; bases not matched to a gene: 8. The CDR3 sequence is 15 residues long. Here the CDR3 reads CATDREIYSNQPQHF. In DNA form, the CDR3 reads TGTGCCACGGACAGGGAAATCTATAGCAATCAGCCCCAGCATTTT.

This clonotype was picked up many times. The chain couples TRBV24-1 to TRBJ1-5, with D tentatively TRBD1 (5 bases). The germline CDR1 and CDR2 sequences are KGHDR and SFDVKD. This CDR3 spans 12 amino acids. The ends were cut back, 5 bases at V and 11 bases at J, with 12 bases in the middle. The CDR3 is CATSVGVGAQHF. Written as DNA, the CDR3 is TGTGCCACCAGTGTTGGGGTAGGGGCCCAGCATTTT.

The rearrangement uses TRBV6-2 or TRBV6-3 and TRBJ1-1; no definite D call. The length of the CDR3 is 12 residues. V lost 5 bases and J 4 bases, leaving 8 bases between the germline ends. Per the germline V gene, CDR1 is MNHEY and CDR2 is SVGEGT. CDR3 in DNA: TGTGCCAGCAGTCGCGTCGCCACTGAAGCTTTCTTT. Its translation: CASSRVATEAFF.

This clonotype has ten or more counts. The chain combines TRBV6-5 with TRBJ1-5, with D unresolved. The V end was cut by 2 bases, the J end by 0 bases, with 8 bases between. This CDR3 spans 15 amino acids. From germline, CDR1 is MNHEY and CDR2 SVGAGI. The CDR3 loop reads CASSYGGYSNQPQHF. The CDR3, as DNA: TGTGCCAGCAGTTACGGAGGGTATAGCAATCAGCCCCAGCATTTT.